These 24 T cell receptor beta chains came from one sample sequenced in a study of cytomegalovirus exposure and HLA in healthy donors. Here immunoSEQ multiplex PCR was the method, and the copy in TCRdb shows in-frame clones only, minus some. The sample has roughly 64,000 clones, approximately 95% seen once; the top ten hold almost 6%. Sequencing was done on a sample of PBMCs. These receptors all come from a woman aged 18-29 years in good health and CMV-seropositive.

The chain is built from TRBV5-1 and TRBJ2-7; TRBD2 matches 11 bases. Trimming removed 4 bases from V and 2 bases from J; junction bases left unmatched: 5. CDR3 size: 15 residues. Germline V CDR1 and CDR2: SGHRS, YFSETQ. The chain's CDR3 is CASSRGTSGTYEQYF. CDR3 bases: TGCGCCAGCAGCCGGGGGACTAGCGGTACCTACGAGCAGTACTTC.

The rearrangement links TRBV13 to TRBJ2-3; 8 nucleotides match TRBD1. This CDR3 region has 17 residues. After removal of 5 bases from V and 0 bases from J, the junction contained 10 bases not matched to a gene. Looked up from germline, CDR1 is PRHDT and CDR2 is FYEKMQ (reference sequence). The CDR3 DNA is TGTGCCAGCAGCCGCAGGGCAGGGGGCGCGAGCACAGATACGCAGTATTTT. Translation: CASSRRAGGASTDTQYF.

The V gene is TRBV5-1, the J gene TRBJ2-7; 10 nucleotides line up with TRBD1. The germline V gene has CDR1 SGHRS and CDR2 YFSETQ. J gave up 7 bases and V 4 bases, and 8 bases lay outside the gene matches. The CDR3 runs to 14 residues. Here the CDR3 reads CASSDRQGAREQYF. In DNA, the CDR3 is TGCGCCAGCAGCGATCGACAGGGGGCGCGTGAGCAGTACTTC.

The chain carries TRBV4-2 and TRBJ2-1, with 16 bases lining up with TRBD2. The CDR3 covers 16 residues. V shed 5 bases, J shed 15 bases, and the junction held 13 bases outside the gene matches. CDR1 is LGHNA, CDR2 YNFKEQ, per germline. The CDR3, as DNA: TGTGCCAGCAGCGACAACTCAGGGACTAGCGGGAGGGCCTCGTTCTTC. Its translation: CASSDNSGTSGRASFF.

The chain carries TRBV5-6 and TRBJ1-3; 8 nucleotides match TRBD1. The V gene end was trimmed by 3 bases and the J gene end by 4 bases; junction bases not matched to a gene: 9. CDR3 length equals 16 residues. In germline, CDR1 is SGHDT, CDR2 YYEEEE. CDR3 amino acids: CASSSLRGRVGNTIYF. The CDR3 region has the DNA TGTGCCAGCAGCTCTCTCAGGGGGCGCGTCGGAAACACCATATATTTT.

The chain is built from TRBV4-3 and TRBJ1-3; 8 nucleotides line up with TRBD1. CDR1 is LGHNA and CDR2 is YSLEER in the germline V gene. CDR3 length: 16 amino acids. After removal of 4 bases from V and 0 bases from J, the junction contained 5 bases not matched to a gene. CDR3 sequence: CASSRVGQGSGNTIYF. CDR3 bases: TGCGCCAGCAGCCGAGTTGGACAGGGCTCTGGAAACACCATATATTTT.

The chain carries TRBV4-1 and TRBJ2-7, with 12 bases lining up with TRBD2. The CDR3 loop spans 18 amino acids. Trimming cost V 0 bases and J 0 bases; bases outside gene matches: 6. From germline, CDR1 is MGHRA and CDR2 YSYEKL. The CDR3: CASSQDWASGRASYEQYF. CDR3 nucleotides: TGCGCCAGCAGCCAAGACTGGGCTAGCGGGAGGGCCTCCTACGAGCAGTACTTC.

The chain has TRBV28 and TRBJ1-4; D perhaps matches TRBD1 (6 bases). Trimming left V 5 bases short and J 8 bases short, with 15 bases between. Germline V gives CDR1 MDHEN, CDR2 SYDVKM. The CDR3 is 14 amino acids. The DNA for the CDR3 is TGTGCCAGCAGTCCAAGGGGGAGGGGGGAAAAACTGTTTTTT. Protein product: CASSPRGRGEKLFF.

As DNA, the CDR3 is TGCAGCGTTGGGGAACAGGGGTCTCATCAGCCCCAGCATTTT. As protein: CSVGEQGSHQPQHF. The V and J genes are TRBV29-1 and TRBJ1-5; the match to TRBD1 covers 7 bases. Germline assignment: CDR1 SQVTM and CDR2 ANQGSEA. The V gene end was trimmed by 4 bases and the J gene end by 5 bases; junction bases not matched to a gene: 8. CDR3 length: 14 amino acids.

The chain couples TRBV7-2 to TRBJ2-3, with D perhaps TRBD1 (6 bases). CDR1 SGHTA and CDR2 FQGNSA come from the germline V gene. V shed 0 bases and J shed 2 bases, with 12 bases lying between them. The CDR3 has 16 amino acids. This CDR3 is CASSLAGQGTTDTQYF. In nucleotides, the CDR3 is TGTGCCAGCAGCTTAGCAGGGCAGGGGACCACAGATACGCAGTATTTT.

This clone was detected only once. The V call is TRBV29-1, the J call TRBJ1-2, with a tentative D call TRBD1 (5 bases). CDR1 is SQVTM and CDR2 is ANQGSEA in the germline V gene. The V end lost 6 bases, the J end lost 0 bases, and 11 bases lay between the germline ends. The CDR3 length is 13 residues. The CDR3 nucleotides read TGCAGCGTATGGGGCGGATCTAACTATGGCTACACCTTC. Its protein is CSVWGGSNYGYTF.

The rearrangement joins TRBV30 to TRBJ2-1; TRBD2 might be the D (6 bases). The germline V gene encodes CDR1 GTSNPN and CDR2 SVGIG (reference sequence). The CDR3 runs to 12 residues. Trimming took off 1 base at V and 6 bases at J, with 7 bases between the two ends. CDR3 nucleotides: TGTGCCTGGAGTGGTAGCGGCAATGAGCAGTTCTTC. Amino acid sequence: CAWSGSGNEQFF. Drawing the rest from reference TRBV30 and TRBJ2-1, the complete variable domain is SQTIHQWPATLVQPVGSPLSLECTVEGTSNPNLYWYRQAAGRGLQLLFYSVGIGQISSEVPQNLSASRPQDRQFILSSKKLLLSDSGFYLCAWSGSGNEQFFGPGTRLTVL.

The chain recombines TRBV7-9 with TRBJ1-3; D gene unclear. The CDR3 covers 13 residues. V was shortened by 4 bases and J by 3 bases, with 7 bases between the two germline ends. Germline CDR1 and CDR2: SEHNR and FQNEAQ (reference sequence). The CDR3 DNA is TGTGCCAGCAGCTCGGGTGGTGGAAACACCATATATTTT. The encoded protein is CASSSGGGNTIYF.

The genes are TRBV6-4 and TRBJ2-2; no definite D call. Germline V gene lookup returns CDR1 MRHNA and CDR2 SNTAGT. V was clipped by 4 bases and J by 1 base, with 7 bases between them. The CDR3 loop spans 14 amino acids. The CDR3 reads CASSGSENTGELFF. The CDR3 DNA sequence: TGTGCCAGCAGTGGGAGCGAGAACACCGGGGAGCTGTTTTTT.

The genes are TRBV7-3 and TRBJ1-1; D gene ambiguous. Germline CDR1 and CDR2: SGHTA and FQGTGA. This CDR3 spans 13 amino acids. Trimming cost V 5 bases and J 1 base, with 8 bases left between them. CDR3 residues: CASSLRENTEAFF. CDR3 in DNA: TGTGCCAGCAGCCTGAGAGAGAACACTGAAGCTTTCTTT.

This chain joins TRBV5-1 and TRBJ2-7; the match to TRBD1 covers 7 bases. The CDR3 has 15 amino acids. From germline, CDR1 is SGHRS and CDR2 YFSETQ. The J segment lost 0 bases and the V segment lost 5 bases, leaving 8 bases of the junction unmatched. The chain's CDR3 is CASSSDRVASYEQYF. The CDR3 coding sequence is TGCGCCAGCAGTTCCGACAGGGTCGCCTCCTACGAGCAGTACTTC.

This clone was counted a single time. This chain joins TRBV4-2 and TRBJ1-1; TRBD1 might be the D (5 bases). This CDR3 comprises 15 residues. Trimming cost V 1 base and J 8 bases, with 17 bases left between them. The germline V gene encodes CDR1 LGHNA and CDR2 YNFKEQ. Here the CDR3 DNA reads TGTGCCAGCAGCCAAGTTACAGGACAAACGACGGAAGCTTTCTTT. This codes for CASSQVTGQTTEAFF.

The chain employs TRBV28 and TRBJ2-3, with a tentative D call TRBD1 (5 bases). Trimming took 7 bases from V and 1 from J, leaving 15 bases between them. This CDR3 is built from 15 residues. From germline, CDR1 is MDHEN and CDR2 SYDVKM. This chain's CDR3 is CASINRPSGTDTQYF. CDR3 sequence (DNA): TGTGCCAGCATAAACAGGCCGTCGGGCACAGATACGCAGTATTTT.

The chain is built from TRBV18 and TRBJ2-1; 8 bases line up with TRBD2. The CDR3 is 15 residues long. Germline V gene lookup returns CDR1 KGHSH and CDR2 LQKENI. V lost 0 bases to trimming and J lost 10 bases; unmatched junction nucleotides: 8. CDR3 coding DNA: TGTGCCAGCTCACCACCAACTAGCGGACGTGGGGAGCAGTTCTTC. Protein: CASSPPTSGRGEQFF.

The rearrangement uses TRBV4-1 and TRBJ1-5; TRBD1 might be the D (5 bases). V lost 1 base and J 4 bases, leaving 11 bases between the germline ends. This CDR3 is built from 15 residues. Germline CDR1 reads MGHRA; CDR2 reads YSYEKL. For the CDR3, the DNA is TGCGCCAGCAGCCAAGCTGACAGACCAAATCAGCCCCAGCATTTT. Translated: CASSQADRPNQPQHF.

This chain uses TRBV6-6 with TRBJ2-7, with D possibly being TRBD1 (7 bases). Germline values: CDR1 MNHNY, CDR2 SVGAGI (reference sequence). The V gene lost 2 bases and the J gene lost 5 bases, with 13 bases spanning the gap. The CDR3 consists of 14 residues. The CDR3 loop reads CASSYGSGGNEQYF. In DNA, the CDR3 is TGTGCCAGCAGTTACGGCTCAGGGGGGAACGAGCAGTACTTC.

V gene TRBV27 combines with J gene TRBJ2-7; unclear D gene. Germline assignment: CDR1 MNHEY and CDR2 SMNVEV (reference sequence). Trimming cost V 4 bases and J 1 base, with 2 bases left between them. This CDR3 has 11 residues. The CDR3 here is CASSSSYEQYF. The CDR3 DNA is TGTGCCAGCAGTTCGTCCTACGAGCAGTACTTC.

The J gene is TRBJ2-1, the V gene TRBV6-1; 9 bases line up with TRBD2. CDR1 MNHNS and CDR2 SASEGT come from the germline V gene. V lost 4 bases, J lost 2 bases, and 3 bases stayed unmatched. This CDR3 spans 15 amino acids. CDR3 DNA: TGTGCCAGCAGTGCAGCTAGCGGGGCCTACAATGAGCAGTTCTTC. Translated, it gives CASSAASGAYNEQFF.

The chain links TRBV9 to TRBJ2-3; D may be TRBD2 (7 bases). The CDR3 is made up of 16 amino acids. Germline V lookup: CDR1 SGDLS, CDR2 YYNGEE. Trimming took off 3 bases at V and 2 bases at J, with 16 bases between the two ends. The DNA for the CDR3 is TGTGCCAGCAGCGGTGGGGGAGGGGGACTCACAGATACGCAGTATTTT. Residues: CASSGGGGGLTDTQYF.